The 14 T cell receptor beta chains below come from one sample, sequenced in a study of early stage breast cancer tumors. Profiling relied on immunoSEQ multiplex PCR, and the TCRdb table lists in-frame clones only, not all of them. The top ten clones hold roughly 13% of a sample with thousands of clones, 70% of them seen once. Material for sequencing was normal breast tissue next to the tumor. These receptors were collected from a person between 60 and 69 years old with breast cancer.

This chain uses TRBV14 with TRBJ2-1, with D maybe TRBD1 (5 bases). This CDR3 has 18 amino acids. Between the trimmed V and J ends, which lost 0 bases and 7 bases, there was a span of 22 bases. CDR1 and CDR2 (germline): SGHDN, FVKESK. The CDR3 loop reads CASSQEGQRRSGSNEQFF. For the CDR3, the DNA is TGTGCCAGCAGCCAAGAGGGGCAGCGTAGGAGTGGATCGAATGAGCAGTTCTTC. The whole variable domain, remainder taken from reference TRBV14 and TRBJ2-1, is EAGVTQFPSHSVIEKGQTVTLRCDPISGHDNLYWYRRVMGKEIKFLLHFVKESKQDESGMPNNRFLAERTGGTYSTLKVQPAELEDSGVYFCASSQEGQRRSGSNEQFFGPGTRLTVL.

This clone showed up just once. The chain joins TRBV6-6 to TRBJ2-1; the D is unclear. Germline loops: CDR1 MNHNY, CDR2 SVGAGI (reference sequence). This CDR3 spans 11 amino acids. V gave up 4 bases and J gave up 5 bases, with 3 bases separating them. The CDR3 nucleotides are TGTGCCAGCAGTTCGGACAATGAGCAGTTCTTC. It translates to CASSSDNEQFF.

The chain is built from TRBV6-5 and TRBJ1-4; no firm D call. The CDR3 contains 15 residues. Germline lookup yields CDR1 MNHEY and CDR2 SVGAGI. Trimming shortened V by 4 bases and J by 0 bases, and 9 bases separated the two germline ends. The CDR3 protein is CASSSSYATNEKLFF. CDR3 in DNA: TGTGCCAGCAGTTCGAGTTATGCAACTAATGAAAAACTGTTTTTT.

The chain carries TRBV6-4 and TRBJ2-3; D ambiguous. Trimming stripped 0 bases from V and 0 bases from J, with 7 bases between. Per germline, CDR1 MRHNA and CDR2 SNTAGT. The CDR3 runs 15 residues. CDR3 protein: CASSDSETSTDTQYF. DNA for the CDR3: TGTGCCAGCAGTGACTCGGAAACTAGCACAGATACGCAGTATTTT.

This chain uses TRBV30 with TRBJ2-3; 7 positions match TRBD2. V shed 5 bases and J 5 bases; nucleotides not matched to a gene: 16. CDR1 and CDR2 from the germline V gene are GTSNPN and SVGIG (reference sequence). This CDR3 has 16 amino acids. CDR3 loop: CAWDPGEGGGGDTQYF. The CDR3 coding sequence is TGTGCCTGGGATCCTGGAGAGGGCGGGGGAGGAGATACGCAGTATTTT.

The chain recombines TRBV28 with TRBJ1-1, with D tentatively TRBD1 (6 bases). Germline CDR1 is MDHEN and CDR2 is SYDVKM. V lost 2 bases and J 1 base, leaving 14 bases between the germline ends. CDR3 size: 16 residues. CDR3 in amino acids: CASSLLGGRGNTEAFF. CDR3 nucleotides: TGTGCCAGCAGTTTACTCGGAGGCAGGGGGAACACTGAAGCTTTCTTT.

This chain joins TRBV4-3 and TRBJ2-5, with D possibly TRBD2 on 6 matching bases. Germline V gene sequence: CDR1 LGHNA, CDR2 YSLEER. The CDR3 covers 13 residues. Trimming took off 1 base at V and 7 bases at J, with 10 bases between the two ends. Here the CDR3 DNA reads TGCGCCAGCAGCCAAGGGCGGGGAGGGACCCAGTACTTC. Protein product: CASSQGRGGTQYF.

The chain uses TRBV19 and TRBJ2-1; 15 bases line up with TRBD2. CDR1 LNHDA and CDR2 SQIVND come from the germline V gene (reference sequence). The CDR3 totals 16 residues. V lost 3 bases, J lost 10 bases, and 7 bases stayed unmatched. CDR3 loop: CASSMRTSGGAREQFF. The CDR3 bases are TGTGCCAGTAGTATGAGGACTAGCGGGGGGGCAAGAGAGCAGTTCTTC.

The chain carries TRBV9 and TRBJ1-5; the D gene is possibly TRBD1 (5 bases). This CDR3 contains 15 residues. V lost 4 bases, J lost 0 bases, and 11 bases lay in between. Germline V gene sequence: CDR1 SGDLS, CDR2 YYNGEE. The CDR3 here is CASSSAGDSNQPQHF. CDR3 DNA sequence: TGTGCCAGCAGCTCGGCGGGGGATAGCAATCAGCCCCAGCATTTT.

The genes are TRBV11-2 and TRBJ2-2; 10 bases agree with TRBD1. V gave up 5 bases and J gave up 8 bases; unmatched junction bases: 2. The germline CDR1 and CDR2 sequences are SGHAT and FQNNGV. The CDR3 sequence is 13 residues long. The CDR3 loop is CASSGDRGGELFF. CDR3 bases: TGTGCCAGCAGCGGGGACAGGGGAGGGGAGCTGTTTTTT.

This clone appeared once. This chain connects TRBV5-1 to TRBJ1-1, with TRBD1 matching 12 bases. This CDR3 region has 18 residues. CDR1 and CDR2 from the germline V gene are SGHRS and YFSETQ. V lost 4 bases and J lost 0; bases outside the gene matches: 10. The CDR3 DNA reads TGCGCCAGCAGCGTTGGACCGGGACAGGGGGCCGTGAACACTGAAGCTTTCTTT. This sequence encodes CASSVGPGQGAVNTEAFF.

By share, this clone counts as medium-sized. The chain uses TRBV6-1 and TRBJ2-5; D is undetermined. The CDR3 is made up of 16 amino acids. V lost 3 bases and J lost 5, with 19 bases in between. Germline V gene sequence: CDR1 MNHNS, CDR2 SASEGT. The CDR3 nucleotides read TGTGCCAGCAGTGAGGGCTCAACTCAACGGATCGAGACCCAGTACTTC. Encoded protein: CASSEGSTQRIETQYF.

The chain joins TRBV19 to TRBJ2-2; D may match TRBD1 or TRBD2 (5 bases each). This CDR3 is 17 amino acids long. The germline V gene encodes CDR1 LNHDA and CDR2 SQIVND (reference sequence). Trimming took 11 bases from V and 2 from J, leaving 24 bases between them. The DNA of the CDR3 is TGTGCCTCCTTTCCCCAGCCCGGGACGACCAACACCGGGGAGCTGTTTTTT. It yields the protein CASFPQPGTTNTGELFF.

The V gene is TRBV18, the J gene TRBJ1-1, with D possibly TRBD1 on 5 matching bases. V lost 3 bases, J lost 1 base, and 12 bases lay in between. The CDR3 covers 15 residues. The germline CDR1 and CDR2 sequences are KGHSH and LQKENI. CDR3 region: CASSPTGGENTEAFF. The CDR3 nucleotides read TGTGCCAGCTCACCCACCGGAGGGGAGAACACTGAAGCTTTCTTT.